The entry that follows covers one T cell receptor (beta chain) sequence. Its antigen is not known. Sequencing used immunoSEQ multiplex PCR; TCRdb keeps in-frame clones, though not all of them. The sample records 55,000 to 70,000 clones, approximately 90% being singletons. The record originates from a study of OX40 agonist ivuxolimab in advanced cancers. Study in general: Patients receiving dose escalation had hepatocellular carcinoma, melanoma, renal cell or head and neck cancer.

Study findings and constraints: Blood T cells, both CD4+ and CD8+, expanded clonally by week 6 at 0.1 to 3.0 mg/kg. Normalized T-cell clonal expansion was also low in a subset of nonresponders.

V shed 6 bases and J 4 bases; nucleotides not matched to a gene: 9. CDR1 is ENHRY, CDR2 SYGVKD, per germline. CDR3 length: 15 amino acids. The source is an adult with an advanced solid tumor such as melanoma, head and neck, liver or kidney cancer. Specimen: CD4+ or CD8+ T cells sorted from blood, collected in a trial of the OX40 agonist ivuxolimab. V gene TRBV10-3 combines with J gene TRBJ1-2, with 9 bases lining up with TRBD1. The CDR3 reads CAISLQGALGYGYTF. The DNA for the CDR3 is TGTGCCATCAGCCTACAGGGGGCGCTTGGCTATGGCTACACCTTC.